The entry that follows covers one TCR beta chain sequence. Antigen unknown. The data are from a study of chemoradiotherapy in HPV16-positive cancers. CDR1 is LNHDA and CDR2 is SQIVND in the germline V gene (reference sequence). The ends were cut back, 6 bases at V and 2 bases at J, with 10 bases in the middle. This CDR3 is built from 13 residues. Repeated repertoire sampling spanned the course of chemoradiotherapy. Findings and limits, study-wide: The functional HPV-specific definition rests on just a couple of HPV16-positive patients. HPV-responsive T-cell expansion during chemoradiotherapy was linked to improved recurrence-free survival in HPV16-positive patients. During treatment, candidate HPV-specific clones and E7-related motifs expanded in tumor.

The method was immunoSEQ multiplex PCR; TCRdb's version includes in-frame clones alone and lacks a portion of them. The table lists 13,000 or so clones, roughly 69% of them singletons, with roughly 19% in the top ten. V gene TRBV19 combines with J gene TRBJ2-5; D is possibly TRBD1 (5 bases). Sampling was conducted from a patient who underwent chemoradiotherapy. The source of this sequence is a human donor with HPV-associated anogenital cancer. CDR3 DNA sequence: TGTGCCAGTAGATTGGCAGGGCAAGAGACCCAGTACTTC. Protein: CASRLAGQETQYF.